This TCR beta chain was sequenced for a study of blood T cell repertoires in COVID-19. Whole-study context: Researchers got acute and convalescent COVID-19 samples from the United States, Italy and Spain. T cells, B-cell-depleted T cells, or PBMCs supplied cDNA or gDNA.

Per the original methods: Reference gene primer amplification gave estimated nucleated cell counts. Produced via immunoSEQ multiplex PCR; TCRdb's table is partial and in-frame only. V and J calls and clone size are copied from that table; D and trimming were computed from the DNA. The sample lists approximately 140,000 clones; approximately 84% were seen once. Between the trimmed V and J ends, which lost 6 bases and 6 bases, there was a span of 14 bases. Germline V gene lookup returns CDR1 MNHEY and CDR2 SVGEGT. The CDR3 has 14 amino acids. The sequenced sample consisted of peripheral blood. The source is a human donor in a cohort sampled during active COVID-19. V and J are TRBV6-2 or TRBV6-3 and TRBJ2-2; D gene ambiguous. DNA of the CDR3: TGTGCCAGCAGCTCCCTTTTAAGCGCCGGGGAGCTGTTTTTT. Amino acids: CASSSLLSAGELFF.